Below, 5 T cell receptor beta chains from the same sample are listed, as sequenced in a study of cytomegalovirus exposure and HLA in healthy donors. The PCR employed 60 Vbeta primers together with 13 Jbeta primers. Method: immunoSEQ multiplex PCR; TCRdb's copy keeps in-frame clones and lacks some. The sample includes more than 150,000 clones, about three quarters of them seen just once. The sequenced material came from PBMCs. The receptors originated from a man aged 18 to 30 in good health and CMV-seronegative.

The J gene is TRBJ2-3, the V gene TRBV7-2; 9 bases agree with TRBD2. CDR3 length: 16 residues. Germline CDR1 SGHTA, CDR2 FQGNSA. Germline trimming cut 5 bases from V and 5 bases from J; bases unmatched to any gene: 11. The CDR3 region has the DNA TGTGCCAGCAGCCACGTAGCGGGAGTGGTATTAGATACGCAGTATTTT. Translated, it gives CASSHVAGVVLDTQYF. Together with reference TRBV7-2 and TRBJ2-3, the CDR3 gives the full variable domain: GAGVSQSPSNKVTEKGKDVELRCDPISGHTALYWYRQSLGQGLEFLIYFQGNSAPDKSGLPSDRFSAERTGGSVSTLTIQRTQQEDSAVYLCASSHVAGVVLDTQYFGPGTRLTVL.

The gene calls are TRBV5-6 and TRBJ2-1; 8 nucleotides line up with TRBD1. J was trimmed by 7 bases and V by 2 bases; bases with no gene match: 5. Germline CDR1 reads SGHDT; CDR2 reads YYEEEE. The CDR3 is 14 amino acids. CDR3 region: CASSFTDRVNEQFF. Written as DNA, the CDR3 is TGTGCCAGCAGCTTCACGGACAGGGTTAATGAGCAGTTCTTC. The whole variable domain, filled in from reference TRBV5-6 and TRBJ2-1, reads DAGVTQSPTHLIKTRGQQVTLRCSPKSGHDTVSWYQQALGQGPQFIFQYYEEEERQRGNFPDRFSGHQFPNYSSELNVNALLLGDSALYLCASSFTDRVNEQFFGPGTRLTVL.

The gene calls are TRBV19 and TRBJ2-2, with TRBD2 identical over 11 bases. Trimming removed 9 bases from V and 6 bases from J; junction bases left unmatched: 15. Germline CDR1 and CDR2: LNHDA and SQIVND (reference sequence). The CDR3 extends over 17 amino acids. CDR3 region: CASMGLLAGDPAGELFF. DNA for the CDR3: TGTGCCAGCATGGGGCTACTAGCGGGAGACCCAGCCGGGGAGCTGTTTTTT.

The chain is built from TRBV6-1 and TRBJ1-1; no clear D gene. The V and J ends lost 6 bases and 0 bases respectively, with 11 bases between them. Looked up from germline, CDR1 is MNHNS and CDR2 is SASEGT. CDR3 length: 14 amino acids. CDR3 bases: TGTGCCAGCAGCCTGACAATATTGAACACTGAAGCTTTCTTT. Protein: CASSLTILNTEAFF.

Written as DNA, the CDR3 is TGCGCCAGCAGCTTGGGGAGAGGTGGGACGGGACAGAGGACTTTCTTT. Amino acids: CASSLGRGGTGQRTFF. The J gene is TRBJ1-1, the V gene TRBV5-1; 7 bases line up with TRBD1. Germline CDR1 SGHRS, CDR2 YFSETQ. The CDR3 has 16 amino acids. V dropped 0 bases and J dropped 12; count of bases not matched to a gene: 17.